What follows is one T cell receptor beta chain and its context. Its antigen is not yet known. It has no much larger one-base neighbor in the sample; base qualities were not kept. The immunoSEQ Assay was used to sequence TCR beta CDR3 regions from DNA. In the authors' own workflow: T cell density was computed as TCR beta template counts normalized to usable DNA estimated by amplifying housekeeping genes. Using the preseqR package, richness was estimated by extrapolating to 120,000 templates for tissue samples and 400,000 templates for PBMC samples. Clonality was calculated as one minus Pielou's evenness. Tissue-enriched TCRs were identified by differential abundance testing using productive amino-acid clonotypes, minimum total count 5 and alpha 0.1. The Jaccard Index and the Morisita Overlap Index were used to measure repertoire overlap between compartments. GLIPH grouped TCR beta CDR3s together with public tetramer-defined viral CDR3s, and a viral motif had to include at least three viral sequences and show V-gene enrichment. This immuneACCESS table, as held by TCRdb, lists in-frame sequences with V and J called but not all clones. Of the missing ones, under half trace to an unresolved V gene in checked studies; the others have no known cause. V, J and clone size are those of that table, while D and trimming were read from the DNA. Present in this sample are 2,000 to 2,500 clones, 20% to 25% of which were seen just once. The top ten clonotypes cover about a fifth of the sample.

The CDR3 has 15 amino acids, counting the end cysteine and phenylalanine. The only DNA kept is the CDR3, 45 bases in frame from the first base. Reading the germline V gene (reference sequence) gives CDR1 LNHNV and CDR2 YYDKDF. V loses 0 bases of germline sequence and J loses 5 bases, and the interval between the two ends is 11 bases. Two independent pathologists confirmed that the uninvolved adjacent lung, which was taken at least 2 cm from the tumor margin, was free of atypia. At diagnosis, tumor, uninvolved tumor-adjacent lung and peripheral blood were collected and then preserved as a mix of FFPE and fresh-frozen material. These data originate in a study of T cells in localized non-small cell lung cancer (TCRdb year 2020). Background for the entire study: The study analyzed T cell repertoires of hundreds of early-stage NSCLC patients, comparing tumors and uninvolved tumor-adjacent lungs. The cohort consisted of 236 treatment-naive NSCLC patients whose localized lung tumors had been resected. The mean age of the NSCLC patients was just over 65 years, with 120 to 150 men and 110 or so women.

Summary of the overall study and its limitations: Longer overall survival was associated with higher T cell density in blood, whereas shorter survival was associated with higher clonality in adjacent lung. Uninvolved tumor-adjacent lung showed the highest T cell clonality, higher than tumor, which suggests more focused antigenic responses in the uninvolved tumor-adjacent lung. Because multi-region tumor sequencing was not performed, intratumor heterogeneity could not be ruled out. Because the study design was exploratory, TCR variables were selected using unadjusted p-values without false-discovery rate correction. A median of roughly 50 of the top 100 tumor clones turned up in the paired uninvolved adjacent lung, and 25 to 35 of those clones also ranked among the top 100 of that same adjacent lung.

The source is a female donor with stage II lung adenocarcinoma. The sequenced sample was normal lung tissue next to the tumor, obtained before any cancer treatment. The chain is assembled from TRBV15 and TRBJ2-1, and possibly TRBD1, on 6 matching bases. The bases are TGTGCCACCAGCAGAGATGGGGGCCGGCACAATGAGCAGTTCTTC. Its protein is CATSRDGGRHNEQFF.